This TCR beta chain was observed in a study of identical twins. Study outcomes and limitations: Beta clonotypes that were abundant in cord blood contained fewer insertions, a pattern absent from memory repertoires. Modeled out-of-frame TCR alpha sharing in monozygotic twins fell below observed levels.

Looked up from germline, CDR1 is MNHEY and CDR2 is SVGEGT. The CDR3 extends over 14 amino acids. V dropped 10 bases and J dropped 0 bases, with 16 bases sitting between them. Concerning this clonotype itself: The antigen is undetermined. With a much larger clone just one base away, this may be a read error.

TCRdb fed the 5' RACE reads into MiXCR, producing one record per CDR3 protein. Of some 660,000 distinct CDR3 sequences in the sample, more than 6.5% were seen once. The same sample was also studied in work on yellow fever vaccine responses in identical twins. As that report states: On the reported evidence, twins' vaccine T cell responses seemed partly convergent and partly personalized.

This receptor was taken from a woman aged 18-30 years in good health. Source material: PBMCs. J is TRBJ2-7 and V is TRBV6-2 or TRBV6-3; D is perhaps TRBD1 (5 bases). CDR3 loop: CANRPPGFSYEQYF. CDR3 nucleotide sequence: TGTGCCAACAGGCCGCCGGGCTTCTCCTACGAGCAGTACTTC.